This T cell receptor (beta chain) emerged from a study of shared clonotypes between healthy human individuals. The table came from immunoSEQ multiplex PCR; TCRdb's copy has only in-frame clones and leaves some out. This sample has over 2 million clones, with over 85% found just once. Whole-study findings and limits: Naive subsets generally had larger estimated richness than memory subsets.

A remark on this clone: Antigen specificity is unknown.

CD4+ cells yielded CD45RA+ naive and CD45RA-negative memory subsets. The receptor comes from a man aged 18 to 29 in good health. The sample was naive CD4+ T cells sorted from blood. Regarding subset: CD45RA+ positively selected.

This CDR3 is CASSSQGDTQYF. DNA for the CDR3: TGTGCCAGCAGCTCACAGGGAGATACGCAGTATTTT. The rearrangement links TRBV7-9 to TRBJ2-3; TRBD1 might be the D (6 bases). V lost 4 bases and J 5 bases, leaving 7 bases between the germline ends. Germline loops: CDR1 SEHNR, CDR2 FQNEAQ (reference sequence). This CDR3 is built from 12 residues.